This passage covers 5 T cell receptor beta chains from one sample sequenced in a study of cytomegalovirus exposure and HLA in healthy donors (dated by TCRdb to 2015 to 2018). The library was produced with the immunoSEQ multiplex PCR assay. For the multiplex PCR, a mixture combining 60 forward primers for TCR Vbeta segments and 13 reverse primers for TCR Jbeta segments was used. Entries here come from immuneACCESS through TCRdb and include only in-frame sequences with V and J called. Some clones fail to appear in such tables; in the studies checked, an unresolved V gene covers under half of the shortfall, and the cause of the remainder is unknown. The sample table holds tens of thousands of clones, of which around three quarters were seen once. The leading ten clones occupy 4.6% of the sample. The sequenced sample consisted of PBMCs. The receptors were gathered from a woman aged 40 to 50 in good health and CMV-seropositive.

J is TRBJ2-1 and V is TRBV6-4, with TRBD2 matching 8 bases. V dropped 6 bases and J dropped 15; count of bases not matched to a gene: 4. The CDR3 length is 10 residues. Germline CDR1 and CDR2: MRHNA and SNTAGT. The CDR3 spells CASRAGVWFF. The CDR3 bases are TGTGCCAGCAGAGCGGGAGTTTGGTTCTTC.

The chain is built from TRBV25-1 and TRBJ2-3; a weak D match, TRBD2 (5 bases). This CDR3 has 13 amino acids. Trimming stripped 8 bases from V and 2 bases from J, with 11 bases between. Germline loops: CDR1 MGHDK, CDR2 SYGVNS. CDR3 loop: CASGRLFTDTQYF. The CDR3 nucleotides are TGTGCCAGCGGACGACTATTCACAGATACGCAGTATTTT.

CDR3: CASTLGGRLNTEAFF. CDR3 bases: TGTGCCAGTACCCTAGGGGGCAGGTTGAACACTGAAGCTTTCTTT. The V gene is TRBV19, the J gene TRBJ1-1; 7 positions match TRBD1. This CDR3 is built from 15 residues. V shed 7 bases and J 0 bases; nucleotides not matched to a gene: 8. From germline, CDR1 is LNHDA and CDR2 SQIVND (reference sequence).

This chain connects TRBV7-9 to TRBJ1-2, with D perhaps matching TRBD1 (6 bases). CDR3 length equals 12 residues. V gave up 7 bases and J gave up 5 bases, with 11 bases separating them. CDR1 and CDR2 from the germline V gene are SEHNR and FQNEAQ (reference sequence). The CDR3 coding sequence is TGTGCCAGCACCCCAGGGGAATATGGCTACACCTTC. Translated: CASTPGEYGYTF.

The chain joins TRBV7-8 to TRBJ2-3; 12 bases are a match to TRBD2. Per the germline V gene, CDR1 is SGHVS and CDR2 is FQNEAQ. V dropped 1 base and J dropped 4; count of bases not matched to a gene: 9. This CDR3 is built from 18 residues. The CDR3 DNA reads TGTGCCAGCAGCTTAGGAGGACTAGCGGGATTCTGGGCAGATACGCAGTATTTT. It translates to CASSLGGLAGFWADTQYF.